This T cell receptor beta chain was found in a study of spatial heterogeneity in lung cancer. Study-wide context: Sequences of the beta chain were consistently detected in greater numbers than alpha-chain sequences.

This clonotype was counted a few times. Between the trimmed V and J ends, which lost 11 bases and 1 base, there was a span of 12 bases. CDR3 size: 12 residues. The germline gives CDR1 WNHNN, CDR2 SYGVQD (reference sequence). From the 5' RACE reads, TCRdb called clonotypes with MiXCR, one entry per CDR3 protein. The table shows around 87,000 distinct CDR3 sequences, with about 12% occurring only once. Time point here: sample taken at primary tumor resection. A total of about 73 untreated early-stage non-small cell lung cancer patients served as donors. The sequenced material consisted of unsorted whole RNA from tumor, nontumor lung or frozen PBMC.

The sequence derives from a male donor with early-stage non-small cell lung cancer. This specimen was PBMCs, taken at surgery. This sequence joins TRBV10-1 and TRBJ2-7; perhaps TRBD1 as D (5 bases). The CDR3 loop reads CASRYRSYEQYF. CDR3 bases: TGCGCCTCCCGGTACAGGTCCTACGAGCAGTACTTC.